This T cell receptor (beta chain) was retrieved from a study of vaccination effects on CD4 cells after COVID-19. This clone came up a few times. Antigen unknown. After expansion with viral peptide pools in the ViraFEST assay, antigen-specific CD4+ T cells were sequenced. Scientists isolated CD4+ T cells after a roughly nine-day culture period ended. Participants got two doses of BNT162b2 or mRNA-1273 vaccine. Profiling relied on immunoSEQ multiplex PCR, and the TCRdb table lists in-frame clones only, not all of them. This sample has some 30,000 clones; roughly 80% occur once, and the top ten carry 5.8%. The source was CD4+ T cells from PBMCs cultured with SARS-CoV-2 spike peptides, collected after COVID-19 vaccination. The origin of this receptor is a human donor who received a COVID-19 vaccine. Some clones in this sample may be carry-over from other donors' samples.

The CDR3 DNA reads TGTGCCAGCAGCAAGGGACAGCATAACACCGGGGAGCTGTTTTTT. Translated, it gives CASSKGQHNTGELFF. The chain employs TRBV6-5 and TRBJ2-2, with 7 positions matching TRBD1. V dropped 6 bases and J dropped 2; count of bases not matched to a gene: 6. Germline V gene lookup returns CDR1 MNHEY and CDR2 SVGAGI. The CDR3 runs 15 residues.